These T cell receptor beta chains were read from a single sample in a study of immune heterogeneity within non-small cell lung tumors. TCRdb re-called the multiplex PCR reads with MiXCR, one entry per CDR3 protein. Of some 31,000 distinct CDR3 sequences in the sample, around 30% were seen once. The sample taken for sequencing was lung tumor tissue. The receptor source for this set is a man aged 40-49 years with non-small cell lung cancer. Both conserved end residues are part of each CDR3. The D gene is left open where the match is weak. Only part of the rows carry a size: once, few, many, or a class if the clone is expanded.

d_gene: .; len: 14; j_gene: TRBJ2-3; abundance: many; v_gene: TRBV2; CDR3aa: CASSKGAGTDTQYF; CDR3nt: TGTGCCAGCAGCAAAGGGGCGGGGACAGATACGCAGTATTTT
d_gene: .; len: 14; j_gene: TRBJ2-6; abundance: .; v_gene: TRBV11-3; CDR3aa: CASRRDSGANVLTF; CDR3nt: TGTGCCAGCAGGAGAGACTCTGGGGCCAACGTCCTGACTTTC
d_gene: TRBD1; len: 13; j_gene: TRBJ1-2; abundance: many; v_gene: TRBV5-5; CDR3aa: CASSGQGNYGYTF; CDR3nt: TGTGCCAGCTCCGGACAGGGCAACTATGGCTACACCTTC
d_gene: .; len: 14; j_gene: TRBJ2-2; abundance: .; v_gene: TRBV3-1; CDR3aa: CASSQEGFTGELFF; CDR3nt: TGTGCCAGCAGCCAAGAGGGTTTCACCGGGGAGCTGTTTTTT
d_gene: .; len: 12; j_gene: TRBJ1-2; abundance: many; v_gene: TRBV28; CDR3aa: CASRQLNYGYTF; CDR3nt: TGTGCCAGCAGACAGCTTAACTATGGCTACACCTTC
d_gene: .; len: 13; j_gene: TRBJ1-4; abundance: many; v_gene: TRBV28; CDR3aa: CASSLTTNEKLFF; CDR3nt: TGTGCCAGCAGTCTTACAACTAATGAAAAACTGTTTTTT
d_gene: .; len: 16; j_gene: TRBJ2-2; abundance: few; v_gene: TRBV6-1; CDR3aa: CASSLESRGRGGELFF; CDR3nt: TGTGCCAGCAGCCTCGAGAGCCGGGGGAGAGGCGGGGAGCTGTTTTTT
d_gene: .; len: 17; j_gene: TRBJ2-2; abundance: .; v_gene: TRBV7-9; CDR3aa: CASSPPGAAAKTGELFF; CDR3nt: TGTGCCAGCAGCCCACCAGGGGCCGCCGCGAAGACCGGGGAGCTGTTTTTT
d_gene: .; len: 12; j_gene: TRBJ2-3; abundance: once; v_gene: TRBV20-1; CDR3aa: CGVRPSTNTQYF; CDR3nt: TGCGGGGTACGGCCTAGCACAAATACGCAGTATTTT
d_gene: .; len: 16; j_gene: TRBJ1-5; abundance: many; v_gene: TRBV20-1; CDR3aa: CSARPDSSYSNQPQHF; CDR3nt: TGCAGTGCTAGGCCAGACAGTTCGTATAGCAATCAGCCCCAGCATTTT
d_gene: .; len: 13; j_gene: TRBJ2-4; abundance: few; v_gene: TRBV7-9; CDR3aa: CASRPDGPNIQYF; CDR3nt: TGTGCCAGCAGACCCGACGGACCAAACATTCAGTACTTC
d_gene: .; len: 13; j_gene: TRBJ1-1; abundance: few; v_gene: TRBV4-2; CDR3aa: CASSQDLGTEAFF; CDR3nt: TGTGCCAGCAGCCAAGATTTAGGGACTGAAGCTTTCTTT
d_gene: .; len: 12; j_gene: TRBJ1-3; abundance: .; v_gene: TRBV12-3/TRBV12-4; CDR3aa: CASSRHGNTIYF; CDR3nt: TGTGCCAGCAGTCGACACGGAAACACCATATATTTT
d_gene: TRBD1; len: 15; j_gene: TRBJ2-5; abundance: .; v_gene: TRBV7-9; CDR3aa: CACSFRGSGQETQYF; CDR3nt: TGTGCCTGCAGCTTCAGGGGGTCAGGCCAAGAGACCCAGTACTTC
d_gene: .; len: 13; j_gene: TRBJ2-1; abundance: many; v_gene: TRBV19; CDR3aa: CASRDWTRNEQFF; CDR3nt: TGTGCCAGTAGAGATTGGACGAGGAATGAGCAGTTCTTC
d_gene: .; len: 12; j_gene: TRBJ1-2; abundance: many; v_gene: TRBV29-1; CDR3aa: CSVEVRQYGYTF; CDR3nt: TGCAGCGTTGAAGTGCGACAGTATGGCTACACCTTC
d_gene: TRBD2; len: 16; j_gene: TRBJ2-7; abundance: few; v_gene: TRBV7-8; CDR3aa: CASSLVRLAATYEQYF; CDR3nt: TGTGCCAGCAGCTTAGTGAGACTAGCGGCCACCTACGAGCAGTACTTC
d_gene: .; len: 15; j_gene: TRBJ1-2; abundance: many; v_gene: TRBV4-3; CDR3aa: CASSPTATGGSSHTF; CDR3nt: TGCGCCAGCAGCCCCACGGCAACAGGCGGCTCTAGCCACACCTTC
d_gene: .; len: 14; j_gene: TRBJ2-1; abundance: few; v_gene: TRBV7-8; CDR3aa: CASSLEGGGNEQFF; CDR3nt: TGTGCCAGCAGCTTAGAGGGGGGAGGCAATGAGCAGTTCTTC
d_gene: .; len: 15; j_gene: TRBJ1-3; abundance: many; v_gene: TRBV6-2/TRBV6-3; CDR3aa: CASRPRDSSGNTIYF; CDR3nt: TGTGCCAGCAGACCCAGGGATAGCTCTGGAAACACCATATATTTT
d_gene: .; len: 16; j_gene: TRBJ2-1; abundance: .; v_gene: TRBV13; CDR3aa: CARSLTVRVRGNEQFF; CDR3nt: TGTGCCAGAAGCTTAACCGTGAGGGTTCGGGGCAATGAGCAGTTCTTC
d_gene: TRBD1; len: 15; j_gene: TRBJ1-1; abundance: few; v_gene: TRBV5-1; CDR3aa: CASRGTETGGTEAFF; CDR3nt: TGCGCCAGCAGGGGAACCGAAACAGGGGGCACTGAAGCTTTCTTT
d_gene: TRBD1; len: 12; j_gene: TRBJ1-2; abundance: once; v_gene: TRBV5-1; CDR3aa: CARSRQGGGYTF; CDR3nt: TGCGCCAGAAGCCGGCAGGGGGGTGGCTACACCTTC
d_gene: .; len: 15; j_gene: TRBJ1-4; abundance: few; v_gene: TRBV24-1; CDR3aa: CATSDGQLVNEKLFF; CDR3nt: TGTGCCACCAGTGATGGACAGCTGGTTAATGAAAAACTGTTTTTT
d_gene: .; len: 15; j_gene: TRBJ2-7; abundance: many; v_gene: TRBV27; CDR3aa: CASSLFQGLTYEQYF; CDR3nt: TGTGCCAGCAGTTTATTCCAGGGACTGACCTACGAGCAGTACTTC
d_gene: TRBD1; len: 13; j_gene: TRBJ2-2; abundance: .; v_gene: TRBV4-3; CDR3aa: CASSLGTAGELFF; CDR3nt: TGCGCCAGCAGCCTCGGGACAGCCGGGGAGCTGTTTTTT
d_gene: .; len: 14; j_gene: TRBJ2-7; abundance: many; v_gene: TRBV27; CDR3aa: CASSLAGSAYEQYF; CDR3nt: TGTGCCAGCAGTTTAGCAGGGAGCGCCTACGAGCAGTACTTC
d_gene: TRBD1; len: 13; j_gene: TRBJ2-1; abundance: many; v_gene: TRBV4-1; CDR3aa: CASSRDRALEQFF; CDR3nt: TGCGCCAGCAGCCGAGACAGGGCCCTTGAGCAGTTCTTC
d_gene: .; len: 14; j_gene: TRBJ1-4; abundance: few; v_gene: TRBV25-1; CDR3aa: CASSDPTLREKLFF; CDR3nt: TGTGCCAGCAGTGACCCTACCCTACGTGAAAAACTGTTTTTT
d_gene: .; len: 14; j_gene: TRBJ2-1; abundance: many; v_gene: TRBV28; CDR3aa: CASLNGGSGNEQFF; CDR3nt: TGTGCCAGCCTGAACGGTGGGTCAGGCAATGAGCAGTTCTTC
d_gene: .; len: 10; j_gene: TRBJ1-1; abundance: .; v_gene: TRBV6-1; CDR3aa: CASRNTEAFF; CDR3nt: TGTGCCAGCAGGAACACTGAAGCTTTCTTT